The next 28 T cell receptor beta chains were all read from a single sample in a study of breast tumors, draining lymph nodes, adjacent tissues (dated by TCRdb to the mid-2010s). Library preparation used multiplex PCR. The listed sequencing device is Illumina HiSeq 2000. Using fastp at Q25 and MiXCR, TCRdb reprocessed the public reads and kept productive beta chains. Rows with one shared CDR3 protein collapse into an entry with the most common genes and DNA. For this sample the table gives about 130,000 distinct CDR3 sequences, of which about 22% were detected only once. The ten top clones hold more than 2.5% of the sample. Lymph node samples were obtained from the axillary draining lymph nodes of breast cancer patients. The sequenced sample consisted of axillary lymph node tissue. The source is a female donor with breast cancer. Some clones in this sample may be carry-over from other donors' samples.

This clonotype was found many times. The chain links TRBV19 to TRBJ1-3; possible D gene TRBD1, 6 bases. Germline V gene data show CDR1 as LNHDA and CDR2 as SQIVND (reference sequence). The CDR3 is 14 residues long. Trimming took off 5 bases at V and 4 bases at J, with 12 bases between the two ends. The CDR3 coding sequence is TGTGCCAGTAGTCCCCGACAGGCGGGAAACACCATATATTTT. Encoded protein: CASSPRQAGNTIYF.

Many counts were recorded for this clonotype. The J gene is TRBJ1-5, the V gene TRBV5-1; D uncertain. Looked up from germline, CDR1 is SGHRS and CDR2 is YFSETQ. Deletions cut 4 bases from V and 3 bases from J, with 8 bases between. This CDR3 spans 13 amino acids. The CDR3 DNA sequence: TGCGCCAGCAGCCTAGGAATCAATCAGCCCCAGCATTTT. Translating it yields CASSLGINQPQHF.

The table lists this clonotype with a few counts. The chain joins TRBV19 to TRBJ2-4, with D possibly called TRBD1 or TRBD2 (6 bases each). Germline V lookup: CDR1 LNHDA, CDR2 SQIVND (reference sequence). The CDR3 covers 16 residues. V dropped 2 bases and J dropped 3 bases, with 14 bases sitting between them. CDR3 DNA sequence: TGTGCCAGTAGTATACTCCCAGGGGAGGTCAAAAACATTCAGTACTTC. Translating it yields CASSILPGEVKNIQYF.

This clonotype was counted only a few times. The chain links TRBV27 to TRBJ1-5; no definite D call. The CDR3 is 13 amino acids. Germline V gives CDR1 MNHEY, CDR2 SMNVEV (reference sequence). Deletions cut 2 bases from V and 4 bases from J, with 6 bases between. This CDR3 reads CASSLGRNQPQHF. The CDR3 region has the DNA TGTGCCAGCAGTTTAGGGCGGAATCAGCCCCAGCATTTT.

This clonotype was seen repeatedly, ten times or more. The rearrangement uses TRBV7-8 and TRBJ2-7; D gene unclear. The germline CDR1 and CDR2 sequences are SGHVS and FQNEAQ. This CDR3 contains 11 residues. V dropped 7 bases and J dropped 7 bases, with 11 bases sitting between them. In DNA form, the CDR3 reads TGTGCCAGCACCAGAGTGGGGGAGCAGTACTTC. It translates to CASTRVGEQYF.

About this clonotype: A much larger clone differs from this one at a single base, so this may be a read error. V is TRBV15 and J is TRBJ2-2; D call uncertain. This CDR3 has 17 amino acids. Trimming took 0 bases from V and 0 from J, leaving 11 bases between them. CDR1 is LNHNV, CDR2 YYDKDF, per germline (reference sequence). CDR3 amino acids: CATSRDPIFANTGELFF. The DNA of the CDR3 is TGTGCCACCAGCAGAGATCCCATTTTCGCGAACACCGGGGAGCTGTTTTTT.

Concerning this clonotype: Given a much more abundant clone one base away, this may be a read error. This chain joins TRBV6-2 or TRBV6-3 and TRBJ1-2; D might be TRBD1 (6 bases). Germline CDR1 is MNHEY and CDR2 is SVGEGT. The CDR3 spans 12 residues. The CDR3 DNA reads TGTGCCAGCAGTTATCGAGGGGGTGGCCACACCTTC. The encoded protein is CASSYRGGGHTF.

CDR3 in amino acids: CASSFSGRHSGANVLTF. The CDR3, as DNA: TGTGCCAGCAGTTTTTCGGGACGCCACTCTGGGGCCAACGTCCTGACTTTC. This chain connects TRBV12-3 or TRBV12-4 to TRBJ2-6; the D gene could be TRBD1 or TRBD2 (5 bases each). Trimming took 3 bases from V and 0 from J, leaving 12 bases between them. The CDR3 extends over 17 amino acids.

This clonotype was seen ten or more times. In DNA form, the CDR3 reads TGTGCCAGCAGTCAGGGACCGTACGAGCAGTACTTC. This codes for CASSQGPYEQYF. This rearrangement joins TRBV7-9 to TRBJ2-7; the D gene could be TRBD1 or TRBD2 (5 bases each). Between the trimmed V and J ends, which lost 6 bases and 4 bases, there was a span of 10 bases. In germline, CDR1 is SEHNR, CDR2 FQNEAQ (reference sequence). CDR3 length: 12 amino acids.

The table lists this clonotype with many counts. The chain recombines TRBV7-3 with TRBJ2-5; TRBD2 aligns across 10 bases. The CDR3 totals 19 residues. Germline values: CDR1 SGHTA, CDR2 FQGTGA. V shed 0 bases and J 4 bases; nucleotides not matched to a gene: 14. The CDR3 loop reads CASSLTTASSGRFLETQYF. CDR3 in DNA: TGTGCCAGCAGCTTAACCACCGCCTCTAGCGGGAGATTTTTAGAGACCCAGTACTTC.

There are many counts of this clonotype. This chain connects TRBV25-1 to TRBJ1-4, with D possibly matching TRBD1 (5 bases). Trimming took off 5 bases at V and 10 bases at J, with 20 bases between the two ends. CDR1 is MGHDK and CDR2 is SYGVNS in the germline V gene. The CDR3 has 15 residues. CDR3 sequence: CASSSRERGVVKLFF. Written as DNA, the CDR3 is TGTGCCAGCAGTTCCCGGGAGCGGGGGGTCGTAAAACTGTTTTTT.

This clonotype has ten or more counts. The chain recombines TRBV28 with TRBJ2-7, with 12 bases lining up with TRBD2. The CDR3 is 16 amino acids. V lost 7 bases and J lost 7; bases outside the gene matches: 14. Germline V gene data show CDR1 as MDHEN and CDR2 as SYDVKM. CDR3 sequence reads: CASTTRRASGREEQYF. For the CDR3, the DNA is TGTGCCAGCACAACCCGGAGGGCTAGCGGGAGGGAAGAGCAGTACTTC.

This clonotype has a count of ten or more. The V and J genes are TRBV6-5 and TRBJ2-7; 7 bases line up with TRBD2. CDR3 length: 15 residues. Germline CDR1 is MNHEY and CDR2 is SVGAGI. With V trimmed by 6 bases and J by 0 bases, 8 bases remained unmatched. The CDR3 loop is CASRELASSSYEQYF. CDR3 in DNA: TGTGCCAGCAGAGAACTAGCGTCGAGCTCCTACGAGCAGTACTTC.

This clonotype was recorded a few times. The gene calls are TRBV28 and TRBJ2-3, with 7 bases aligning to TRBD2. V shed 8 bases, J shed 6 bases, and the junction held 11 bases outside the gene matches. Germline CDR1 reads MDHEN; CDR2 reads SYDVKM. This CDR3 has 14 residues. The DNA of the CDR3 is TGTGCCAGCGCCGGCGGGGGTGTGGTGGATACGCAGTATTTT. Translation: CASAGGGVVDTQYF.

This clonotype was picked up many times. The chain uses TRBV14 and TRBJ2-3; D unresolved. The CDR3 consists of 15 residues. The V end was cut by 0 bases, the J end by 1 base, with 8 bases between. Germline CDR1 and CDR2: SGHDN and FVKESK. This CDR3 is CASSQDGRRTDTQYF. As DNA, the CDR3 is TGTGCCAGCAGCCAAGATGGTCGGCGCACAGATACGCAGTATTTT.

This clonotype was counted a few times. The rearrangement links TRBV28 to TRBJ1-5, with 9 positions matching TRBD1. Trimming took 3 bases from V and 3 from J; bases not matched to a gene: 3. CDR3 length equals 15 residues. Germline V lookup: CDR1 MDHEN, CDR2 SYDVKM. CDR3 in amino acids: CASSFDRGVNQPQHF. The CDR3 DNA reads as TGTGCCAGCAGTTTTGACAGGGGGGTCAATCAGCCCCAGCATTTT. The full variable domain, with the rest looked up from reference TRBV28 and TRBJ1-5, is DVKVTQSSRYLVKRTGEKVFLECVQDMDHENMFWYRQDPGLGLRLIYFSYDVKMKEKGDIPEGYSVSREKKERFSLILESASTNQTSMYLCASSFDRGVNQPQHFGDGTRLSIL.

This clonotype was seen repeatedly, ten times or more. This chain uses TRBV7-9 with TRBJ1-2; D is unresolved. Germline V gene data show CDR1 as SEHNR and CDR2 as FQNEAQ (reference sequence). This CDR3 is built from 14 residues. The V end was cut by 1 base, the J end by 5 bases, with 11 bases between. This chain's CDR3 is CASSLGSDSYGYTF. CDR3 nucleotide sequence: TGTGCCAGCAGCTTAGGATCGGACTCTTATGGCTACACCTTC.

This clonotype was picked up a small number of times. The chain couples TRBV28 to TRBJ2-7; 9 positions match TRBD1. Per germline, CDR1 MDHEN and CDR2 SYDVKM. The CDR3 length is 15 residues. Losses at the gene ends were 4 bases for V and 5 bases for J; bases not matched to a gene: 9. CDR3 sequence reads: CASSSSGQGVHEQYF. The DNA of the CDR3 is TGTGCCAGCAGTTCCTCGGGACAGGGTGTGCACGAGCAGTACTTC.

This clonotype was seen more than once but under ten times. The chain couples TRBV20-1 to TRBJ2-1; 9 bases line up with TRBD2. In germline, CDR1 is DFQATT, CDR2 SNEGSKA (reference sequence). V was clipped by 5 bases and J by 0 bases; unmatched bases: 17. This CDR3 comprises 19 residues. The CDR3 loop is CSALLAGLARLSSYNEQFF. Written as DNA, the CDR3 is TGCAGTGCTCTGTTAGCCGGACTAGCGAGACTTAGCTCCTACAATGAGCAGTTCTTC.

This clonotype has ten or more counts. The CDR3 spells CASSLGQNSYEQYF. CDR3 nucleotides: TGTGCCAGCAGCTTAGGGCAGAACTCCTACGAGCAGTACTTC. J is TRBJ2-7 and V is TRBV11-3; D unresolved. CDR1 is SGHNT, CDR2 YENEEA, per germline. This CDR3 is built from 14 residues. V lost 1 base and J 0 bases, leaving 7 bases between the germline ends. Drawing the rest from reference TRBV11-3 and TRBJ2-7, the complete variable domain is EAGVVQSPRYKIIEKKQPVAFWCNPISGHNTLYWYLQNLGQGPELLIRYENEEAVDDSQLPKDRFSAERLKGVDSTLKIQPAELGDSAVYLCASSLGQNSYEQYFGPGTRLTVT.

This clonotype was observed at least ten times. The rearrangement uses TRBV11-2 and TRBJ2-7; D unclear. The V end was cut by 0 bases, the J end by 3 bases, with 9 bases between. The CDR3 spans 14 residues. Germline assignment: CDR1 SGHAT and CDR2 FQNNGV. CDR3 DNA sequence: TGTGCCAGCAGCTTAGATACCCACTACTACGAGCAGTACTTC. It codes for CASSLDTHYYEQYF.

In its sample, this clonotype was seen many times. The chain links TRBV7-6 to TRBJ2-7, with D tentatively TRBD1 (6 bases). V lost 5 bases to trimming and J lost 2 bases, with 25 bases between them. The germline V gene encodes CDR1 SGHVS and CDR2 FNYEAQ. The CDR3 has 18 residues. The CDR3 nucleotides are TGTGCCAGCAGCCCACTCACACTGGGACAAGGGGGTACCTACGAGCAGTACTTC. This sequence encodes CASSPLTLGQGGTYEQYF. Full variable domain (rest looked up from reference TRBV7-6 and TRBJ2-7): GAGVSQSPRYKVTKRGQDVALRCDPISGHVSLYWYRQALGQGPEFLTYFNYEAQQDKSGLPNDRFSAERPEGSISTLTIQRTEQRDSAMYRCASSPLTLGQGGTYEQYFGPGTRLTVT.

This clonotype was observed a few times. Written as DNA, the CDR3 is TGCAGTGCTAGAGATAGGAGCGGGAGGGCCGAAAACATTCAGTACTTC. As protein: CSARDRSGRAENIQYF. The chain has TRBV20-1 and TRBJ2-4, with 10 bases that match TRBD2. The CDR3 length is 16 residues. The germline gives CDR1 DFQATT, CDR2 SNEGSKA (reference sequence). The V gene end was trimmed by 0 bases and the J gene end by 5 bases; junction bases not matched to a gene: 7.

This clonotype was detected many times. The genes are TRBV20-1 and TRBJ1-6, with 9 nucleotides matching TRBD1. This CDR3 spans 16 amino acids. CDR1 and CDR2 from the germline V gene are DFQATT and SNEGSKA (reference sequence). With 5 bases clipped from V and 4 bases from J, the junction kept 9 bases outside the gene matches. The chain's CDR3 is CSAVGTGNIYNSPLHF. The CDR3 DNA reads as TGCAGTGCTGTTGGGACAGGGAATATTTATAATTCACCCCTCCACTTT.

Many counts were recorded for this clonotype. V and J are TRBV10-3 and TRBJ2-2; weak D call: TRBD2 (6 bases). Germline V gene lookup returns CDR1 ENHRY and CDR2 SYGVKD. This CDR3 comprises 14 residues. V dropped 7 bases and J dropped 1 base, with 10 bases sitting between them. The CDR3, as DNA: TGTGCCATCACGCGGCGGGAGAACACCGGGGAGCTGTTTTTT. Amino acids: CAITRRENTGELFF.

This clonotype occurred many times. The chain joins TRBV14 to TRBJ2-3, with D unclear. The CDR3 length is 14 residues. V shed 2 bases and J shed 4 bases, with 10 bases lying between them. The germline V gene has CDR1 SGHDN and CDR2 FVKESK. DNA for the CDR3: TGTGCCAGCAGCCAATTGGGAAGCTCAGATACGCAGTATTTT. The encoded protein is CASSQLGSSDTQYF.

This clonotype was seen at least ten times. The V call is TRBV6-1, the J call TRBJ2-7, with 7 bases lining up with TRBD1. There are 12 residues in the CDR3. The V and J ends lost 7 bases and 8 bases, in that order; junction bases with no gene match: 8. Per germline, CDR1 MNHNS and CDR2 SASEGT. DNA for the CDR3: TGTGCCAGCAACAGACAGGGTGAGCAGCAGTACTTC. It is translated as CASNRQGEQQYF.

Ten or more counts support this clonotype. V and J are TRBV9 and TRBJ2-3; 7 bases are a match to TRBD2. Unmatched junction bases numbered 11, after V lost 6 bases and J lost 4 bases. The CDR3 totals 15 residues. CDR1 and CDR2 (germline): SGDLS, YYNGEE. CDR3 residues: CASTRKGEGADTQYF. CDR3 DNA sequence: TGTGCCAGCACCCGTAAAGGGGAGGGTGCAGATACGCAGTATTTT.